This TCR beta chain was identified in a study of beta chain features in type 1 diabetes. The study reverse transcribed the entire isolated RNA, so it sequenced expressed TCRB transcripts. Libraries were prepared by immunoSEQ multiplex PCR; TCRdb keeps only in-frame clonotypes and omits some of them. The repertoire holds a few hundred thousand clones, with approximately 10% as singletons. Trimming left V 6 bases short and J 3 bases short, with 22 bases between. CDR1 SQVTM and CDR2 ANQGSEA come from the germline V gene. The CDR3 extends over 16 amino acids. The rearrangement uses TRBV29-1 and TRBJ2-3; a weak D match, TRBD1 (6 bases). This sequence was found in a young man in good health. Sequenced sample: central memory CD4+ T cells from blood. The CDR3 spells CSVFSWAGEVTDTQYF. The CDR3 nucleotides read TGCAGCGTATTTTCGTGGGCAGGGGAAGTGACAGATACGCAGTATTTT.